The text below deals with one TCR beta chain. Its target is unknown. After re-calling the 5' RACE reads, TCRdb lists one entry per CDR3 protein, DNA absent. The sample includes 400,000 to 450,000 distinct CDR3 sequences. The data are from a study of T cells expressing NK-cell markers. Whole-study context: Sorted CD3+CD56-NKG2C+, CD3+CD56+NKG2C- and CD3+CD56+NKG2C+ T cells were the source of the TCR beta repertoires. With respect to HCMV, most of the eight sequenced donors were seropositive, and one was seronegative.

Study-wide findings and caveats: There were a few donors in whom these clonotypes also led the CD3+CD56-NKG2C+ fraction. The HCMV specificity of the expanded NKG2C+ T cell clones stayed unresolved.

This CDR3 region has 14 residues. The germline V gene has CDR1 MNHEY and CDR2 SMNVEV (reference sequence). The clonotype originates from a woman aged 18 to 75 in good health. This chain connects TRBV27 to TRBJ2-1; TCRdb gives TRBD1 as the D gene, but with no DNA this cannot be confirmed. The sequencing input was blood T cells: a sorted CD56 or NKG2C T cell subset, CD4+ or CD8+ T cells, or bulk PBMC T cells (not recorded which). CDR3 in amino acids: CASSTDSTHNEQFF.